The present T cell receptor (beta chain) was sequenced within a study of cytomegalovirus exposure and HLA in healthy donors. Germline-derived CDR1 and CDR2 are LGHNA and YSLEER. V gave up 2 bases and J gave up 0 bases, with 15 bases separating them. The CDR3 extends over 17 amino acids. In the case of this clone: Antigen unknown.

Findings and limits, study-wide: Previous analysis showed most TCR beta V segments were productive about 87% or about 30% of the time.

The PCR was carried out with 60 Vbeta primers and 13 Jbeta primers. The repertoire was sequenced with immunoSEQ multiplex PCR; TCRdb's copy has only in-frame clones and lacks some. The sample data list some 130,000 clones. This rearrangement joins TRBV4-3 to TRBJ2-3, with a possible D match to TRBD2 (6 bases). Sequenced: PBMCs. This TCR was recovered from a woman in her thirties or forties in good health and CMV-seropositive. CDR3 DNA: TGCGCCAGCAGCCAAAGGGGCGGACTACCTAGCACAGATACGCAGTATTTT. Protein product: CASSQRGGLPSTDTQYF.